A single sample is the source of the 27 T cell receptor beta chains below, sequenced in a study of CD8 T cells in Susac syndrome. Random hexamers were used to reverse transcribe an amount of roughly 0.5 to 1 ug RNA. A single record per CDR3 protein comes from TCRdb applying MiXCR to the immunoSEQ multiplex PCR reads. The sample lists about 150,000 distinct CDR3 sequences; roughly 94% were seen once. Sample: CD4+ T cells from PBMCs. These receptors came from a human donor in good health.

The CDR3: CSVRDRVGLSGNTIYF. The CDR3 region has the DNA TGCAGCGTTAGAGACAGGGTGGGACTCTCTGGAAACACCATATATTTT. The chain employs TRBV29-1 and TRBJ1-3, with 7 nucleotides matching TRBD1. Germline V gene sequence: CDR1 SQVTM, CDR2 ANQGSEA. Trimming took 5 bases from V and 0 from J; bases not matched to a gene: 10. This CDR3 has 16 amino acids.

The V gene is TRBV12-3 or TRBV12-4, the J gene TRBJ1-2, with D tentatively TRBD1 (5 bases). CDR3 length: 13 residues. V lost 5 bases and J 4 bases, leaving 11 bases between the germline ends. For the CDR3, the DNA is TGTGCCAGCAGTCCAGACAGCTTCTATGGCTACACCTTC. This gives the protein CASSPDSFYGYTF.

This chain connects TRBV27 to TRBJ2-7; 7 nucleotides agree with TRBD2. CDR1 is MNHEY and CDR2 is SMNVEV in the germline V gene (reference sequence). V was clipped by 4 bases and J by 7 bases; unmatched bases: 10. The CDR3 runs to 14 residues. The CDR3 here is CASSSLSDSGEQYF. The CDR3 nucleotides are TGTGCCAGCAGTTCCCTTTCAGATAGCGGGGAGCAGTACTTC.

The rearrangement links TRBV5-1 to TRBJ2-1; D may be TRBD1 (6 bases). Trimming left V 4 bases short and J 8 bases short, with 10 bases between. The V gene's germline CDR1 is SGHRS and CDR2 YFSETQ. The CDR3 runs 12 residues. CDR3 region: CASSPRGYEQFF. CDR3 sequence (DNA): TGCGCCAGCAGCCCAAGGGGGTATGAGCAGTTCTTC.

The chain has TRBV7-9 and TRBJ1-5, with unresolved D. This CDR3 region has 14 residues. The germline V gene has CDR1 SEHNR and CDR2 FQNEAQ (reference sequence). Trimming cost V 4 bases and J 7 bases, with 14 bases left between them. CDR3 protein: CASSSLHERQPQHF. CDR3 DNA sequence: TGTGCCAGCAGCTCGCTCCACGAACGGCAGCCCCAGCATTTT.

This chain links TRBV6-5 with TRBJ2-7; 15 nucleotides line up with TRBD2. V dropped 6 bases and J dropped 1; count of bases not matched to a gene: 4. Germline CDR1 reads MNHEY; CDR2 reads SVGAGI. The CDR3 is 16 residues long. Here the CDR3 reads CASSYGLAGGSYEQYF. The CDR3 nucleotides read TGTGCCAGCAGCTACGGACTAGCGGGAGGGTCCTACGAGCAGTACTTC.

The chain joins TRBV10-3 to TRBJ2-6; D call uncertain. This CDR3 region has 15 residues. Between the trimmed V and J ends, which lost 5 bases and 1 base, there was a span of 9 bases. CDR1 is ENHRY and CDR2 is SYGVKD in the germline V gene. The CDR3 protein is CAISRKGSGANVLTF. The CDR3 bases are TGTGCCATCAGTCGTAAGGGATCTGGGGCCAACGTCCTGACTTTC.

The CDR3 nucleotides read TGTGCCACCAGTGACCCGGGACTAGCGGGACCCTACAATGAGCAGTTCTTC. This sequence encodes CATSDPGLAGPYNEQFF. This chain links TRBV24-1 with TRBJ2-1, with TRBD2 matching 13 bases. Losses at the gene ends were 4 bases for V and 2 bases for J; bases not matched to a gene: 4. Per germline, CDR1 KGHDR and CDR2 SFDVKD. There are 17 residues in the CDR3.

CDR3 sequence (DNA): TGTGCCAGCAGCAGACAGGGTATCTACGAGCAGTACTTC. Translation gives CASSRQGIYEQYF. This rearrangement joins TRBV3-1 to TRBJ2-7, with 7 bases aligning to TRBD1. This CDR3 is built from 13 residues. The V gene end was trimmed by 5 bases and the J gene end by 3 bases; junction bases not matched to a gene: 4. Germline CDR1 reads LGHDT; CDR2 reads YNNKEL (reference sequence).

The chain combines TRBV2 with TRBJ1-2; the match to TRBD1 covers 10 bases. The CDR3 totals 12 residues. Germline V gene sequence: CDR1 SNHLY, CDR2 FYNNEI. V lost 6 bases to trimming and J lost 6 bases; unmatched junction nucleotides: 1. In nucleotides, the CDR3 is TGTGCCAGCAGGGGACAGGGGAATGGCTACACCTTC. Amino acid sequence: CASRGQGNGYTF.

The chain employs TRBV20-1 and TRBJ1-5; 9 nucleotides agree with TRBD1. This CDR3 has 15 amino acids. J lost 6 bases, V lost 1 base, and 7 bases had no gene match. Germline V CDR1 and CDR2: DFQATT, SNEGSKA (reference sequence). CDR3 nucleotide sequence: TGCAGTGCTAGAGCCACAGGGGGCGCGGGTCAGCCCCAGCATTTT. Translated: CSARATGGAGQPQHF.

This chain connects TRBV7-9 to TRBJ1-1; D gene uncertain. Germline CDR1 SEHNR, CDR2 FQNEAQ (reference sequence). CDR3 size: 13 residues. V was trimmed by 6 bases and J by 0 bases, leaving 8 bases between them. Written as DNA, the CDR3 is TGTGCCAGCAGTCTAGACATGAACACTGAAGCTTTCTTT. Its protein is CASSLDMNTEAFF.

The chain recombines TRBV20-1 with TRBJ2-5; D unresolved. Germline V lookup: CDR1 DFQATT, CDR2 SNEGSKA (reference sequence). The CDR3 runs to 13 residues. Trimming left V 7 bases short and J 0 bases short, with 12 bases between. CDR3: CSGLPQNQETQYF. CDR3 DNA: TGCAGTGGTCTGCCACAGAACCAAGAGACCCAGTACTTC.

This clonotype was counted a single time. The V gene is TRBV6-5, the J gene TRBJ2-7, with 7 positions matching TRBD2. The CDR3 consists of 15 residues. V was clipped by 3 bases and J by 0 bases; unmatched bases: 5. Per the germline V gene, CDR1 is MNHEY and CDR2 is SVGAGI. CDR3 loop: CASSYSGPLSYEQYF. The DNA for the CDR3 is TGTGCCAGCAGTTATAGCGGGCCGCTCTCCTACGAGCAGTACTTC.

The chain has TRBV19 and TRBJ2-1; D unresolved. Germline lookup yields CDR1 LNHDA and CDR2 SQIVND (reference sequence). V dropped 5 bases and J dropped 7 bases, with 18 bases sitting between them. The CDR3 has 15 amino acids. CDR3 residues: CASSPEGRSYNEQFF. DNA of the CDR3: TGTGCCAGTAGTCCCGAAGGCCGTTCGTATAATGAGCAGTTCTTC.

The chain joins TRBV6-1 to TRBJ2-1, with 8 bases matching TRBD1. V trimming: 8 bases; J trimming: 1 base; junction bases outside the gene matches: 1. Germline values: CDR1 MNHNS, CDR2 SASEGT. The CDR3 sequence is 13 residues long. CDR3: CASRTGSYNEQFF. The CDR3 coding sequence is TGTGCCAGCCGGACAGGGTCCTACAATGAGCAGTTCTTC.

The rearrangement joins TRBV12-3 or TRBV12-4 to TRBJ1-2; D ambiguous. Trimming stripped 0 bases from V and 3 bases from J, with 2 bases between. This CDR3 has 12 residues. In DNA, the CDR3 is TGTGCCAGCAGTTTAGCGCACTATGGCTACACCTTC. This sequence encodes CASSLAHYGYTF.

This chain links TRBV10-3 with TRBJ1-2; 10 bases are a match to TRBD1. Germline V lookup: CDR1 ENHRY, CDR2 SYGVKD. This CDR3 comprises 15 residues. Germline trimming cut 6 bases from V and 7 bases from J; bases unmatched to any gene: 11. This chain's CDR3 is CAIRGGGTGVGGYTF. The CDR3 DNA reads as TGTGCCATCAGAGGTGGGGGGACAGGGGTAGGTGGCTACACCTTC.

This clonotype appeared once. This chain joins TRBV6-6 and TRBJ1-2; D uncertain. Between the trimmed V and J ends, which lost 6 bases and 4 bases, there was a span of 9 bases. Germline loops: CDR1 MNHNY, CDR2 SVGAGI (reference sequence). The CDR3 is 12 residues long. CDR3 coding DNA: TGTGCCAGCAGGGAGGGCTTCTATGGCTACACCTTC. It yields the protein CASREGFYGYTF.

V and J are TRBV6-1 and TRBJ2-7, with D perhaps assigned TRBD1 or TRBD2 (5 bases each). V shed 6 bases and J shed 0 bases, with 15 bases lying between them. The CDR3 contains 15 residues. Germline V gene lookup returns CDR1 MNHNS and CDR2 SASEGT. As DNA, the CDR3 is TGTGCCAGCAGACCACCGGGACGGAGCTCCTACGAGCAGTACTTC. Translation: CASRPPGRSSYEQYF.

The V call is TRBV20-1, the J call TRBJ2-5, with 9 bases that match TRBD1. The CDR3 length is 14 residues. V lost 5 bases and J lost 4; bases outside the gene matches: 8. Germline V CDR1 and CDR2: DFQATT, SNEGSKA (reference sequence). As DNA, the CDR3 is TGCAGTGCTCTAGGACAGGGGACACGAGAGACCCAGTACTTC. Translation gives CSALGQGTRETQYF.

The chain has TRBV20-1 and TRBJ2-3; D gene unclear. V lost 6 bases and J lost 2, with 15 bases in between. Germline V gives CDR1 DFQATT, CDR2 SNEGSKA (reference sequence). The CDR3 runs to 14 residues. In nucleotides, the CDR3 is TGCAGTGCCCTACTCGGAACCCTCACAGATACGCAGTATTTT. It codes for CSALLGTLTDTQYF.

This sequence joins TRBV12-3 or TRBV12-4 and TRBJ1-5; perhaps TRBD1 as D (6 bases). The length of the CDR3 is 14 residues. Between the trimmed V and J ends, which lost 3 bases and 7 bases, there was a span of 13 bases. CDR3 protein: CASSFRGARQPQHF. The CDR3 region has the DNA TGTGCCAGCAGTTTTCGGGGGGCAAGGCAGCCCCAGCATTTT.

V gene TRBV4-2 combines with J gene TRBJ1-2; 8 nucleotides align to TRBD1. In germline, CDR1 is LGHNA, CDR2 YNFKEQ. V trimming: 0 bases; J trimming: 6 bases; junction bases outside the gene matches: 6. This CDR3 region has 15 residues. CDR3 bases: TGTGCCAGCAGCCAAGAAGGGCAGGGGGCAGATGGCTACACCTTC. The encoded protein is CASSQEGQGADGYTF.

The chain couples TRBV14 to TRBJ2-3, with D possibly TRBD2 on 6 matching bases. The CDR3 has 16 residues. Germline CDR1 reads SGHDN; CDR2 reads FVKESK. The V and J ends lost 2 bases and 0 bases respectively, with 12 bases between them. The CDR3 loop is CASSQPNSGSTDTQYF. The CDR3 DNA follows: TGTGCCAGCAGCCAACCCAATAGCGGTAGCACAGATACGCAGTATTTT.

The chain recombines TRBV6-2 or TRBV6-3 with TRBJ2-7, with 7 bases aligning to TRBD1. With 2 bases clipped from V and 2 bases from J, the junction kept 9 bases outside the gene matches. Germline V gene sequence: CDR1 MNHEY, CDR2 SVGEGT. This CDR3 is built from 16 residues. CDR3 amino acids: CASSYPTGVPTYEQYF. DNA of the CDR3: TGTGCCAGCAGTTACCCCACAGGGGTCCCGACCTACGAGCAGTACTTC.

The chain uses TRBV4-2 and TRBJ2-3; D is unclear. This CDR3 is 12 amino acids long. Germline CDR1 and CDR2: LGHNA and YNFKEQ. The V gene lost 0 bases and the J gene lost 6 bases, with 4 bases spanning the gap. As DNA, the CDR3 is TGTGCCAGCAGCCAAGATGACGATACGCAGTATTTT. Protein product: CASSQDDDTQYF.